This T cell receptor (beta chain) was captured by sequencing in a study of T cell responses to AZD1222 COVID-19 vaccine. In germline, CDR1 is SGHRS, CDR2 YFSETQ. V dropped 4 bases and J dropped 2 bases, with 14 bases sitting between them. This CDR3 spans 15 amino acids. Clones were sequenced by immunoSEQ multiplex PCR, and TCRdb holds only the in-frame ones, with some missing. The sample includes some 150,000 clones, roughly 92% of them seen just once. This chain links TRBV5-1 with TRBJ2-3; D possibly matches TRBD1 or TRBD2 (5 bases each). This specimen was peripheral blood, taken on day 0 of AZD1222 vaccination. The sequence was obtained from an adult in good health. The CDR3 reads CASSSGTGVTDTQYF. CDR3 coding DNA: TGCGCCAGCAGCAGTGGGACCGGAGTCACAGATACGCAGTATTTT.